Sequencing of this T cell receptor (beta chain) was carried out in a study of cytomegalovirus exposure and HLA in healthy donors. The overall study: The early release's HLA-typed donors yielded 65 million to 85 million unique TCRs. Whole-study findings and limits: Specificity of a few CMV-associated chains for CMV antigens was verified in vitro. 164 TCR beta chains were listed as cytomegalovirus-associated. What TCR beta sequences reportedly achieved was accurate prediction of HLA-A and HLA-B alleles in most subjects.

To note about this clone: Its antigen is currently unknown.

The CDR3 contains 14 residues. Germline CDR1 and CDR2: LNHDA and SQIVND (reference sequence). Trimming shortened V by 6 bases and J by 2 bases, and 14 bases separated the two germline ends. 60 Vbeta and 13 Jbeta primers were used in PCR. The method was immunoSEQ multiplex PCR; TCRdb's version includes in-frame clones alone and lacks a portion of them. In the table there are roughly 150,000 clones, 70% to 80% of which are singletons. The chain couples TRBV19 to TRBJ2-7, with no clear D. The sample comprised PBMCs. The TCR sequence derives from a middle-aged woman in good health and CMV-seronegative. CDR3 coding DNA: TGTGCCAGTAGGTCGACGGGTGCGCCCTACGAGCAGTACTTC. Translation gives CASRSTGAPYEQYF.